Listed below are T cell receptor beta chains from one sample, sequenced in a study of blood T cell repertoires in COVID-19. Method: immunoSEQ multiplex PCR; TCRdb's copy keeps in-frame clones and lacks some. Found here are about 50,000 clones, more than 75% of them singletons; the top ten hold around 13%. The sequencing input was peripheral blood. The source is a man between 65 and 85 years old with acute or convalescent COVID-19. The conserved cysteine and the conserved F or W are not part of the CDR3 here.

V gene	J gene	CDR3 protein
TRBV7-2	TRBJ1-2	ASSLIEWDRGGVSRGYT
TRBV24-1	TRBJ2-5	ATSDLGTYSGRGETQY
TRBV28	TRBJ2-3	ASTPPIQGGTDTQY
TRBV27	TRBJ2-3	ASTGRGALTDTQY
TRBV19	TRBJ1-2	ASSIGGQGYT
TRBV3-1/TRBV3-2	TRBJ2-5	ASSTRTSGWETQY
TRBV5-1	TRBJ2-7	ASSFAPTGYVTYEQY
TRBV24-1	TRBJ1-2	ATSDGLGQEV
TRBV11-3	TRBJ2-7	ASSAGGDSSYEQY
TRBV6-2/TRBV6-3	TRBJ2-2	ASSYSKQAPGELF
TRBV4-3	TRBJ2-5	ASSQDRTSGSSGETQY
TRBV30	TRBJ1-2	AWTMGAGDRSGYT
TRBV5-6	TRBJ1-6	ASSWPAGDSPLH
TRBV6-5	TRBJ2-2	ASRLLSGSTGELF
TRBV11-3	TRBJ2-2	ASSQGWTGELF
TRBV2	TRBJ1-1	ASSKGQYTEAF
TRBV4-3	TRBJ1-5	ASSQARTEGNQPQH
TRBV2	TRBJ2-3	ASSYQFTDTQY
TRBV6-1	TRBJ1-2	ASSENPNGYT
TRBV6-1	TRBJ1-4	ASSEVGGSVEKLF